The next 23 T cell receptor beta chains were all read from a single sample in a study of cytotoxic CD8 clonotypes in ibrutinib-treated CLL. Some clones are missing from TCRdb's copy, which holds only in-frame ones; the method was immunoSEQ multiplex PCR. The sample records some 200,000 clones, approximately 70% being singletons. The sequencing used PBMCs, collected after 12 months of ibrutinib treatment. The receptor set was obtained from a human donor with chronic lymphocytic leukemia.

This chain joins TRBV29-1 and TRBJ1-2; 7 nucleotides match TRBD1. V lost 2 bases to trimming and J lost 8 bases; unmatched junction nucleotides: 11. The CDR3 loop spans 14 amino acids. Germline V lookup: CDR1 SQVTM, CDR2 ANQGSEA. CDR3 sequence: CSVERETGSEGYTF. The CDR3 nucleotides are TGCAGCGTTGAAAGGGAGACAGGGTCCGAGGGCTACACCTTC. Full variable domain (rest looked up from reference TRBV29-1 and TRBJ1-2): SAVISQKPSRDICQRGTSLTIQCQVDSQVTMMFWYRQQPGQSLTLIATANQGSEATYESGFVIDKFPISRPNLTFSTLTVSNMSPEDSSIYLCSVERETGSEGYTFGSGTRLTVV.

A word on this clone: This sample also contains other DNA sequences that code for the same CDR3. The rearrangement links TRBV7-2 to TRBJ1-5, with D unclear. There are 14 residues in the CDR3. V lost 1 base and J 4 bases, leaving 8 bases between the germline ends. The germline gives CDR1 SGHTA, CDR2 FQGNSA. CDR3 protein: CASSLDSGNQPQHF. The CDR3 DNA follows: TGTGCCAGCAGCTTAGATTCGGGTAATCAGCCCCAGCATTTT.

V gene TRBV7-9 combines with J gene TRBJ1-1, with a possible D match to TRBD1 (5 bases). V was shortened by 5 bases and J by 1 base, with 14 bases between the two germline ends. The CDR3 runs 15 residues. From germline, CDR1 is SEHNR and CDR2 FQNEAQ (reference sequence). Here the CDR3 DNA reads TGTGCCAGCAGCCACCGGGACGGCCAGAACACTGAAGCTTTCTTT. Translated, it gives CASSHRDGQNTEAFF.

This CDR3 is CASSVGGLAGRSGAETQYF. The CDR3 region has the DNA TGTGCCAGCAGCGTAGGTGGACTAGCGGGAAGATCAGGAGCGGAGACCCAGTACTTC. The V gene is TRBV9, the J gene TRBJ2-5; 12 bases are shared with TRBD2. Germline trimming cut 0 bases from V and 5 bases from J; bases unmatched to any gene: 14. Germline-derived CDR1 and CDR2 are SGDLS and YYNGEE. The CDR3 extends over 19 amino acids.

The CDR3 DNA sequence: TGTGCCAGCAGCCTGGGCCCCGGGGAGCTGTTTTTT. Translation gives CASSLGPGELFF. The J gene is TRBJ2-2, the V gene TRBV7-9; no definite D call. Trimming removed 5 bases at V and 6 bases at J, with 7 bases between. CDR1 and CDR2 from the germline V gene are SEHNR and FQNEAQ (reference sequence). CDR3 length equals 12 residues.

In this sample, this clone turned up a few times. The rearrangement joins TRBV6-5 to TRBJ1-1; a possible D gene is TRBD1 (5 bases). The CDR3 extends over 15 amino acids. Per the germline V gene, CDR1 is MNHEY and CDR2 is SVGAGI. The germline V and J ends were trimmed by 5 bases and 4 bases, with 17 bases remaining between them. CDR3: CASSMDKGAPTEAFF. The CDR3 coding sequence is TGTGCCAGCAGTATGGACAAGGGCGCTCCCACTGAAGCTTTCTTT.

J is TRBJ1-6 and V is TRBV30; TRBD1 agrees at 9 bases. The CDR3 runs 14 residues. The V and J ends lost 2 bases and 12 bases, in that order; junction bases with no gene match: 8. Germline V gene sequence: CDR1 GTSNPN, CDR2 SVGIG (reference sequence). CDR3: CAWSRDRAWGPLHF. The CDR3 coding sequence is TGTGCCTGGAGTCGGGACAGGGCATGGGGACCCCTCCACTTT.

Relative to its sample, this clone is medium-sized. CDR3 amino acids: CASSEQRSRTDTQYF. The CDR3 nucleotides are TGCGCCAGCAGCGAACAGCGAAGTCGCACAGATACGCAGTATTTT. The V gene is TRBV5-1, the J gene TRBJ2-3; D is unresolved. V shed 4 bases and J shed 1 base, with 13 bases lying between them. This CDR3 region has 15 residues. Germline V CDR1 and CDR2: SGHRS, YFSETQ.

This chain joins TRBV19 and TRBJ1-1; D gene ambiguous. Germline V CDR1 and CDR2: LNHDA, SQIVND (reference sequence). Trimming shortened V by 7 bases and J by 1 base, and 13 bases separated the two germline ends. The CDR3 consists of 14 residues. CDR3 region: CASKIQLTNTEAFF. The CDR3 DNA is TGTGCCAGTAAGATACAGTTAACGAACACTGAAGCTTTCTTT.

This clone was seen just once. CDR3: CASSSRDGLYGYTF. The DNA for the CDR3 is TGTGCCAGCAGCTCCCGGGACGGATTATATGGCTACACCTTC. This chain uses TRBV7-3 with TRBJ1-2; D possibly corresponds to TRBD1 (5 bases). The CDR3 is 14 residues long. Trimming removed 4 bases from V and 5 bases from J, with 14 bases in between. Per the germline V gene, CDR1 is SGHTA and CDR2 is FQGTGA.

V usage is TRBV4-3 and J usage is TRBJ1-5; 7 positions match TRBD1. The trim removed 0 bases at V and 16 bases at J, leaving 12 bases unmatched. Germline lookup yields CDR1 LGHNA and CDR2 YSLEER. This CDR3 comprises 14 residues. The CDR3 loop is CASSQDSGHRGLHF. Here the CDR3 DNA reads TGCGCCAGCAGCCAAGATTCGGGGCACAGGGGATTACATTTT.

The CDR3 sequence is CASSPTGQGHEQYF. In DNA form, the CDR3 reads TGTGCCAGCTCACCCACGGGACAGGGTCACGAGCAGTACTTC. The chain couples TRBV18 to TRBJ2-7; TRBD1 agrees at 9 bases. CDR1 is KGHSH, CDR2 LQKENI, per germline. The CDR3 contains 14 residues. Trimming cost V 3 bases and J 5 bases; bases outside gene matches: 5.

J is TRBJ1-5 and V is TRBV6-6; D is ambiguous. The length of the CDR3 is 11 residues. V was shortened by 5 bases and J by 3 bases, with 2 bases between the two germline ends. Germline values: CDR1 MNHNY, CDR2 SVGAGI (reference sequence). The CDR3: CASSNNQPQHF. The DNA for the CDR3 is TGTGCCAGCAGTAACAATCAGCCCCAGCATTTT.

The CDR3 bases are TGCGCCAGCAGCTTGGATGGGTCAAACTATGGCTACACCTTC. It yields the protein CASSLDGSNYGYTF. The chain joins TRBV5-1 to TRBJ1-2; D gene uncertain. The germline V gene has CDR1 SGHRS and CDR2 YFSETQ. V lost 0 bases and J lost 2, with 8 bases in between. The CDR3 contains 14 residues.

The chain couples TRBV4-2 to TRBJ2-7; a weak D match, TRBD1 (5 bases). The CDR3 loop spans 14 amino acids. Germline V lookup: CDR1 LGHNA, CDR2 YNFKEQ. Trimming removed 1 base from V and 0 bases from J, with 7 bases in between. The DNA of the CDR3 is TGTGCCAGCAGCCAAGGACAGTCCTCCTACGAGCAGTACTTC. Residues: CASSQGQSSYEQYF.

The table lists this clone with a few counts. CDR3 amino acids: CASSLGLVYEQFF. In nucleotides, the CDR3 is TGTGCCAGCAGCCTAGGACTAGTTTATGAGCAGTTCTTC. The rearrangement uses TRBV4-2 and TRBJ2-1, with TRBD2 matching over 7 bases. Germline lookup yields CDR1 LGHNA and CDR2 YNFKEQ. V lost 4 bases to trimming and J lost 8 bases; unmatched junction nucleotides: 5. The CDR3 has 13 amino acids.

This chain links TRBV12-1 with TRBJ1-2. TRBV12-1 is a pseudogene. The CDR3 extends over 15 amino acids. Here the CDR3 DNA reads TGTGCCAGCAGCCCCAAGGGGAGGGGGGACTATGGCTACACCTTC. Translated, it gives CASSPKGRGDYGYTF.

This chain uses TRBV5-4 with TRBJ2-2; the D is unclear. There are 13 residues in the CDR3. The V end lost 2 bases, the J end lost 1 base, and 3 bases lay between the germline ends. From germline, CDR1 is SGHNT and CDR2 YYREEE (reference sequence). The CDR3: CASSFWNTGELFF. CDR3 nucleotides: TGTGCCAGCAGCTTCTGGAACACCGGGGAGCTGTTTTTT.

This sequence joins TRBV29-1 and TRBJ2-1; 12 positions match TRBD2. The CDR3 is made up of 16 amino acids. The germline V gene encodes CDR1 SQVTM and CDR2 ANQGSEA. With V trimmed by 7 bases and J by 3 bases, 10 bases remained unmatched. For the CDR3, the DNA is TGCAGCGCCAGCTGGGCGACTAGCGGGAGCTACAATGAGCAGTTCTTC. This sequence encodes CSASWATSGSYNEQFF.

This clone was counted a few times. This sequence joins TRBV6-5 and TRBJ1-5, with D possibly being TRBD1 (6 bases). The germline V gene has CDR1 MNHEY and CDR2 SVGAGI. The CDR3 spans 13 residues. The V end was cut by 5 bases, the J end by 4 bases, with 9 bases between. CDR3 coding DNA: TGTGCCAGCAGTCCACAGGGAAATCAGCCCCAGCATTTT. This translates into CASSPQGNQPQHF.

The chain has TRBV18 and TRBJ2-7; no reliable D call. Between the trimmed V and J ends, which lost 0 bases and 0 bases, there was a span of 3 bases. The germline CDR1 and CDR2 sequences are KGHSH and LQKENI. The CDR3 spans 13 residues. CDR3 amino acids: CASSPPHSYEQYF. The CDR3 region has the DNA TGTGCCAGCTCACCACCACACTCCTACGAGCAGTACTTC.

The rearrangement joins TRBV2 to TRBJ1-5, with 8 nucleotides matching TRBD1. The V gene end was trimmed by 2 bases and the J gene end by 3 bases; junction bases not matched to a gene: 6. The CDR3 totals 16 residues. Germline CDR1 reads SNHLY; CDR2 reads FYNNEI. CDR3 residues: CASSEYQGALNQPQHF. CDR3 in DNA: TGTGCCAGCAGTGAATATCAGGGGGCTCTCAATCAGCCCCAGCATTTT.

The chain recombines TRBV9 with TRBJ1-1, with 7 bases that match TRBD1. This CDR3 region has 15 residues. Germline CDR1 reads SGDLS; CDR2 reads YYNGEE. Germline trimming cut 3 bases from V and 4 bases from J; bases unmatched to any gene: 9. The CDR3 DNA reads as TGTGCCAGCAGCGGACAGGGATTCGGAGGCACTGAAGCTTTCTTT. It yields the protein CASSGQGFGGTEAFF.